This is a list of T cell receptor beta chains from one sample in a study of blood T cell repertoires in COVID-19. TCRdb's table, derived via immunoSEQ multiplex PCR, lists solely in-frame clones and lacks some. The table has 200,000 to 300,000 clones, about 87% seen once. Specimen: peripheral blood. The receptor set was obtained from a woman in her 50s with acute or convalescent COVID-19. CDR3s include the opening cysteine and the closing phenylalanine or tryptophan. Each record gives: CDR3 length, J gene, V gene, clone size, D gene, CDR3 DNA, CDR3 protein. A D gene is named only where the DNA matches it firmly. Not every row has a clone size; where given, it reads once, few, many or a size class.

13	TRBJ2-3	TRBV2	once	-	TGTGCCAGCAGTGACTCCCTCACAGATACGCAGTATTTT	CASSDSLTDTQYF
13	TRBJ2-7	TRBV10-3	-	-	TGTGCCATCCTGGACAGCGGAGCCTACGAGCAGTACTTC	CAILDSGAYEQYF
18	TRBJ2-5	TRBV19	-	TRBD2	TGTGCCAGTAGTATTTTTAGCGGGAGGGCCGTATGGCAAGAGACCCAGTACTTC	CASSIFSGRAVWQETQYF
13	TRBJ2-1	TRBV11-3	few	-	TGTGCCAGCAGCTTAGTCAGGGGTAATGAGCAGTTCTTC	CASSLVRGNEQFF
16	TRBJ2-1	TRBV5-1	-	-	TGCGCCAGCAGCTTGGTGGCGGGAAACTCCTACAATGAGCAGTTCTTC	CASSLVAGNSYNEQFF
13	TRBJ2-7	TRBV5-1	few	-	TGCGCCAGCAGCCGACGGGTGACCTACGAGCAGTACTTC	CASSRRVTYEQYF
15	TRBJ1-5	TRBV27	-	-	TGTGCCAGCAGTTTAAGGGGACAAGTTGGTCAGCCCCAGCATTTT	CASSLRGQVGQPQHF
15	TRBJ1-4	TRBV3-1/TRBV3-2	-	-	TGTGCCAGCAGCCAGGGGCTATCGGGTAATGAAAAACTGTTTTTT	CASSQGLSGNEKLFF
14	TRBJ2-7	TRBV7-3	-	-	TGTGCCAGCAGCTTAAGTTCCCTAGTTACCCCCCTTTTCTTC	CASSLSSLVTPLFF
13	TRBJ1-4	TRBV18	-	-	TGTGCCAGCTCACCACCTTCCAGGGCAAAACTGTTTTTT	CASSPPSRAKLFF
14	TRBJ2-1	TRBV20-1	-	-	TGCAGTGCTAGTAGGGGCGGCGACTACAATGAGCAGTTCTTC	CSASRGGDYNEQFF
14	TRBJ1-2	TRBV5-4	-	-	TGTGCCAGCAGCCCCGAGGGAGGGAACTATGGCTACACCTTC	CASSPEGGNYGYTF
13	TRBJ2-5	TRBV15	once	-	TGTGCCACCAGCTCGACAGGACAAGAGACCCAGTACTTC	CATSSTGQETQYF
16	TRBJ1-4	TRBV21-1	-	-	TGTGCCAGCAGCATTCAGGGTTGGGGCACTAATGAAAAACTGTTTTTT	CASSIQGWGTNEKLFF
16	TRBJ2-3	TRBV7-9	-	TRBD1	TGTGCCAGCAGGTATACCGGGACAGGGGCCTCAGATACGCAGTATTTT	CASRYTGTGASDTQYF
15	TRBJ1-5	TRBV10-3	-	-	TGTGCCATCAGTGGGGGGGGGAGTGATAATCAGCCCCAGCATTTT	CAISGGGSDNQPQHF
14	TRBJ2-7	TRBV7-8	-	-	TGTGCCAGCAGCTTAGTCGTTAGCGGCTACGAGCAGTACTTC	CASSLVVSGYEQYF
14	TRBJ1-1	TRBV6-1	-	-	TGTGCCAGCAGTGACGAGGGTTTGAACACTGAAGCTTTCTTT	CASSDEGLNTEAFF
15	TRBJ2-3	TRBV29-1	-	TRBD2	TGCAGGGCAACCGGGACTAGCGGGAGCGTCGGTACGCAGTATTTT	CRATGTSGSVGTQYF
13	TRBJ2-1	TRBV7-2	-	-	TGTGCCAGCAGCTTAGGCGCCGACAATGAGCAGTTCTTC	CASSLGADNEQFF
16	TRBJ1-1	TRBV5-1	-	TRBD1	TGCGCCAGCAGCTTGGACAGGGGGCGCTGGAACACTGAAGCTTTCTTT	CASSLDRGRWNTEAFF
17	TRBJ2-5	TRBV6-6	-	TRBD1	TGTGCCAGCAGCCGACAGGGGGCCTTCCAGAACGGTGAGACCCAGTACTTC	CASSRQGAFQNGETQYF
16	TRBJ1-1	TRBV13	-	-	TGTGCCAGCAGCTTATCACCAGGGGTGATGAACACTGAAGCTTTCTTT	CASSLSPGVMNTEAFF
17	TRBJ2-1	TRBV7-6	-	TRBD2	TGTGCCAGCAGCCCTCGGGCGTCTAGCGGGAGCTACAATGAGCAGTTCTTC	CASSPRASSGSYNEQFF
14	TRBJ1-1	TRBV6-6	-	TRBD1	TGTGCCAGCATGACGGGACAGGGCCACACTGAAGCTTTCTTT	CASMTGQGHTEAFF
15	TRBJ2-5	TRBV5-1	-	TRBD1	TGCGCCAGCAGCTTGTTAGGGACAGCCCAAGAGACCCAGTACTTC	CASSLLGTAQETQYF
13	TRBJ2-5	TRBV16	-	-	TGTGCCAGCAGCCAAACTAGTCTAGAGACCCAGTACTTC	CASSQTSLETQYF